This TCR beta chain is drawn from a study of beta chain features in type 1 diabetes. The wider study: On cell yields, gender and age, patients and healthy donors were similar.

The study, taken as a whole, reports: Type 1 diabetes patients had VDJ junctions that carried fewer insertions and more deletions. cDNA sequencing could over-represent cells with high TCR expression.

Using CD45RO/CCR7/CD25/CD127/CD95/CD27, CD4+ naive, central memory, regulatory and stem cell-like memory cells were sorted. Concerning this clone: The antigen is not known.

Trimming removed 4 bases from V and 3 bases from J; junction bases left unmatched: 7. Germline V CDR1 and CDR2: SGHRS, YFSETQ. The CDR3 runs to 14 residues. The study reverse transcribed the entire isolated RNA, so it sequenced expressed TCRB transcripts. Generated by immunoSEQ multiplex PCR, the TCRdb table keeps only in-frame clones and is missing some. In the table there are around 400,000 clones, roughly 15% of which are singletons. The chain joins TRBV5-1 to TRBJ2-7, with 7 bases fitting TRBD1. Sequencing was performed on naive CD4+ T cells from blood. The receptor comes from a woman between 18 and 30 years old in good health. Written as DNA, the CDR3 is TGCGCCAGCAGCCCTCGGGACAGTTACTACGAGCAGTACTTC. This encodes CASSPRDSYYEQYF.